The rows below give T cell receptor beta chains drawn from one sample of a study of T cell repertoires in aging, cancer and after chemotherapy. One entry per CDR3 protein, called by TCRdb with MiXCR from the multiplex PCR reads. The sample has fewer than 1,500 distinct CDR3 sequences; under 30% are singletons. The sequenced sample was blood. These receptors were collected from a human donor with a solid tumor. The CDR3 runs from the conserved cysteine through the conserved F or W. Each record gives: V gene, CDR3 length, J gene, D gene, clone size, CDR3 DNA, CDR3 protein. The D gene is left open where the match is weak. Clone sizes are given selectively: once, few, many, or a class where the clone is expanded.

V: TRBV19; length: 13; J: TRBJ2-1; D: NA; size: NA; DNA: TGTGCCAGTAGTTCCAATTCCTACAATGAGCAGTTCTTC; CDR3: CASSSNSYNEQFF
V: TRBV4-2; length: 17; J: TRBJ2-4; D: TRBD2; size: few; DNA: TGTGCCAGCAGCCAAGTAGCGGGGGGGCCGTTTGGTAACATTCAGTACTTC; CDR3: CASSQVAGGPFGNIQYF
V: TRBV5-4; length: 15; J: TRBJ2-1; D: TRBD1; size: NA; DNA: TGTGCCAGCAGCTTGGTTCAGGGTATTCCAGGGGGGCAGTTCTTC; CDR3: CASSLVQGIPGGQFF
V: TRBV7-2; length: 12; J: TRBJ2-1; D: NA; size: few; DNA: TGTGCCAGCACCCAAGGGGGATGGGAGCAGTTCTTC; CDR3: CASTQGGWEQFF
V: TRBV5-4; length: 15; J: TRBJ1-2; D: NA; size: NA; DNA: TGTGCCAGCAGCTTGGATTTGGACAGAGCTGTCCGCTACACCTTC; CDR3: CASSLDLDRAVRYTF
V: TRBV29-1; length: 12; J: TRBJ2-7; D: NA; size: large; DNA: TGCAGCGTTCTGACAGGGAGGTACGAGCAGTACTTC; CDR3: CSVLTGRYEQYF
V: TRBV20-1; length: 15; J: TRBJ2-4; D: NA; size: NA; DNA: TGCAGTGCTCTAACGGGGGGCAACGCCAAAAACATTCAGTACTTC; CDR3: CSALTGGNAKNIQYF
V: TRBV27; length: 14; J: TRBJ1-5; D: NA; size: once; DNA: TGTGCCAGCAGTTTATGGGGGGAGGGTCAGCCCCAGCATTTT; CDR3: CASSLWGEGQPQHF
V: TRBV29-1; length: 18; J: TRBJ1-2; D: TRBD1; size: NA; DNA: TGCAGCGTCAAAGTAGGGTCGGGGACAGGGTCTGGTAGCTATGGCTACACCTTC; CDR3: CSVKVGSGTGSGSYGYTF
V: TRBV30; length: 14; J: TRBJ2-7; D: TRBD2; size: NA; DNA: TGTGCCTGGAGAGGTATAGCGGGGGGCAATGAGCAGTACTTC; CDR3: CAWRGIAGGNEQYF
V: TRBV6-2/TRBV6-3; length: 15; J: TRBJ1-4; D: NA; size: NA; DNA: TGTGCCAGCAGCCTTACGGTAGCAACTAATGAAAAACTGTTTTTT; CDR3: CASSLTVATNEKLFF
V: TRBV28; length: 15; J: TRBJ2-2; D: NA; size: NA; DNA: TGTGCCAGCAGTCCTACGACAGGATCCACCGGGGAGCTGTTTTTT; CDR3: CASSPTTGSTGELFF
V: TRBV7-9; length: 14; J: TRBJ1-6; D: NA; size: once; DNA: TGTGCCAGCGTTTTGGGGGAAACTAATTCACCCCTCCACTTT; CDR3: CASVLGETNSPLHF
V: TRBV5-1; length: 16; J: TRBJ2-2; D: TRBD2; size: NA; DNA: TGCGCCAGCAGCTTGGCCTGGGGGGGGTCCACCGGGGAGCTGTTTTTT; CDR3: CASSLAWGGSTGELFF
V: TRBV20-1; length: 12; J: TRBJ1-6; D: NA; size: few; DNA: TGCAGTGCTAGGACAGTTGGATCACCCCTCCACTTT; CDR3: CSARTVGSPLHF
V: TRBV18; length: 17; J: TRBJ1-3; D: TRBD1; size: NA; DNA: TGTGCCAGCTCACCATTGGACAGGGCAGTAGGTGGAAACACCATATATTTT; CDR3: CASSPLDRAVGGNTIYF
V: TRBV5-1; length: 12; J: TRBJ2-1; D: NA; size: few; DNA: TGCGCCAGCAGTACCGGGCGCAATGAGCAGTTCTTC; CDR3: CASSTGRNEQFF
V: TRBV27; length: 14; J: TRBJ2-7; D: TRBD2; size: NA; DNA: TGTGCCAGCAGCCCCCTAGCGGGGGGGGTTGAGCAGTACTTC; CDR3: CASSPLAGGVEQYF
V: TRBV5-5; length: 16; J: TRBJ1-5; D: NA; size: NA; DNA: TGTGCCAGCAGCTTCTCAGACGACTTAAGGTATCAGCCCCAGCATTTT; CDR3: CASSFSDDLRYQPQHF
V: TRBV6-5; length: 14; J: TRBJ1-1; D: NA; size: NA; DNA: TGTGCCAGCAGCCGGGGGGGGGGGGCGGCTGAAGCTTTCTTT; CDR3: CASSRGGGAAEAFF
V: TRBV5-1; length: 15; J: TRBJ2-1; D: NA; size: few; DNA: TGCGCCAGCAGCTTGGGGGACTCCCTCTACAATGAGCAGTTCTTC; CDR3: CASSLGDSLYNEQFF
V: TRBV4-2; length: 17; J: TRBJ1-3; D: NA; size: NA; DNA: TGTGCCAGCAGCCAAGTCCCGGGAATAAACTTTGGAAACACCATATATTTT; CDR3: CASSQVPGINFGNTIYF
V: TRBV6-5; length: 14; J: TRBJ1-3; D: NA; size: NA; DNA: TGTGCCAGCAGTTACATGAGCTCTGGAAACACCATATATTTT; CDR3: CASSYMSSGNTIYF
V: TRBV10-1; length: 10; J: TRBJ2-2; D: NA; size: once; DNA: TGCGCCAGTGAAACCGGGGAGCTGTTTTTT; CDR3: CASETGELFF
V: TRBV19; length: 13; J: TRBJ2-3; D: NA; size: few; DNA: TGTGCCACTAATGTTCCGGGGGTGAATACGCAGTATTTT; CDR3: CATNVPGVNTQYF
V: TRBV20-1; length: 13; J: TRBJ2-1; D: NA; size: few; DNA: TGCAGTGCCGCTATGGTTAGGGGGACAGAGCAGTTCTTC; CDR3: CSAAMVRGTEQFF
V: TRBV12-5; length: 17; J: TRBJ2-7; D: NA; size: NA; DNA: TGTGCTAGTCGTTTGGTACCGGTGGGGGCGAACTCCTACGAGCAGTACTTC; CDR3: CASRLVPVGANSYEQYF
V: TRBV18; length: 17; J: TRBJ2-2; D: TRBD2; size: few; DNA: TGTGCCAGCTCACCCTGGACTAGCGGGGCTAACACCGGGGAGCTGTTTTTT; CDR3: CASSPWTSGANTGELFF
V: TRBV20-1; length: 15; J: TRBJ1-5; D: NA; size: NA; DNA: TGCAGTGCTAGAGATCTACGGACGGGCAATCAGCCCCAGCATTTT; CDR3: CSARDLRTGNQPQHF
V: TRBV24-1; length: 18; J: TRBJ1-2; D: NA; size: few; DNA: TGTGCCACCAGTGATTTGGAGCGGGGGAGGACAGAGTACTATGGCTACACCTTC; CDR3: CATSDLERGRTEYYGYTF
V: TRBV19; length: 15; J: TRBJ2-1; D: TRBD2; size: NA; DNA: TGTGCCAGTAGTAGTTTAGCGGGGGCTTACAATGAGCAGTTCTTC; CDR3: CASSSLAGAYNEQFF
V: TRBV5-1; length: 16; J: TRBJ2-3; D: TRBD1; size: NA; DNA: TGCGCCAGCAGCTCGACCCGGACAGGGGTCACAGATACGCAGTATTTT; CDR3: CASSSTRTGVTDTQYF
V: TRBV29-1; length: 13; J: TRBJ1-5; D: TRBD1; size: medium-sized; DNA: TGCAGCGTTGTTTCTGGGACAGATCAGCCCCAGCATTTT; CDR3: CSVVSGTDQPQHF
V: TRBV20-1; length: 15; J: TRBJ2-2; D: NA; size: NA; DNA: TGCAGTGCTAGAAGGAGGGGGGGCGTCACCGGGGAGCTGTTTTTT; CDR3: CSARRRGGVTGELFF
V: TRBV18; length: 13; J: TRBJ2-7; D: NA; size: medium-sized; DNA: TGTGCCAGCTCACCACCGTCCATGTCCGAGCAGTACTTC; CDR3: CASSPPSMSEQYF
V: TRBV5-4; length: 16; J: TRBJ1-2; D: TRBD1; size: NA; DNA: TGTGCCAGCAGCCGACCACCCAGGGGGTCATACTATGGCTACACCTTC; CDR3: CASSRPPRGSYYGYTF
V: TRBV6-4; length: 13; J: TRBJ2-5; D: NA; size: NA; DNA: TGTGCCAGCAGTGAGTCAGCTCAAGAGACCCAGTACTTC; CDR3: CASSESAQETQYF
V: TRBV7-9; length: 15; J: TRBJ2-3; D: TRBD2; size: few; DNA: TGTGCCAGCAGCCGACTAGCGGCTAACGAGGATACGCAGTATTTT; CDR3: CASSRLAANEDTQYF
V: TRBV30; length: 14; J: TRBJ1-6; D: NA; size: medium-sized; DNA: TGTGCCTGGACCCTTCTGACGGGTAATTCACCCCTCCACTTT; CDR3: CAWTLLTGNSPLHF
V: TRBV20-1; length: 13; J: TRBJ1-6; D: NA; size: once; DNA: TGCAGTGCCAGGGACTCCTATAATTCACCCCTCCACTTT; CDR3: CSARDSYNSPLHF
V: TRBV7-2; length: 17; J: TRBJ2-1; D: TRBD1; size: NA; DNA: TGTGCCAGCAGCTTAGAGAAAGAGACAGGGGAAGCTAATGAGCAGTTCTTC; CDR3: CASSLEKETGEANEQFF
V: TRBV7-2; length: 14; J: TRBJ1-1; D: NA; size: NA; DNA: TGTGCCAGCAGCTTAAGCGTCCAGGACACTGAAGCTTTCTTT; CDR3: CASSLSVQDTEAFF
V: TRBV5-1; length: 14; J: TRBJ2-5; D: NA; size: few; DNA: TGCGCCAGCAGCTTGACCCTGATCGGAGAGACCCAGTACTTC; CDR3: CASSLTLIGETQYF
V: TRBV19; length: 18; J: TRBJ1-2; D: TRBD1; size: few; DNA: TGTGCCAGTAGGACAGGGGGCGACGCCGGATTCCTTTGGTATGGCTACACCTTC; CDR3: CASRTGGDAGFLWYGYTF
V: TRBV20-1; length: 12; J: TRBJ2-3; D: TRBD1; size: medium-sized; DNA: TGCAGTGCTAGGGTAGCAGGGGGAACGCAGTATTTT; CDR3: CSARVAGGTQYF
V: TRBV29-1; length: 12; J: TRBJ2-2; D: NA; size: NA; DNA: TGCAGCGTGGAGCAAGATGGCGGGGAGCTGTTTTTT; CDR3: CSVEQDGGELFF
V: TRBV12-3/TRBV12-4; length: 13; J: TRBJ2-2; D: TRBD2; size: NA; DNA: TGTGCCAGCAGAGGACTAGTCACCGGGGAGCTGTTTTTT; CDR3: CASRGLVTGELFF
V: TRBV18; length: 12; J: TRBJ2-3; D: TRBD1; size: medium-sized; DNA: TGTGCCAGTTCACAGGGGCCAGATACGCAGTATTTT; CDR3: CASSQGPDTQYF
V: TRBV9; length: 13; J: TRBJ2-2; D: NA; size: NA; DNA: TGTGCCAGCAGCCCGAATTTAGGCGGGGAGCTGTTTTTT; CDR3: CASSPNLGGELFF
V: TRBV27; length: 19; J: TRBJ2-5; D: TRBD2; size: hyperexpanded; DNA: TGTGCCAGCAGTAAAGGACTAGCGGGGGGATTAATGCCGGAAGAGACCCAGTACTTC; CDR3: CASSKGLAGGLMPEETQYF
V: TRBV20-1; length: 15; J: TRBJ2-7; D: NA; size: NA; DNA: TGCAGTGCTAGAGAGGGCAGGGAGATCTCCTACGAGCAGTACTTC; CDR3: CSAREGREISYEQYF
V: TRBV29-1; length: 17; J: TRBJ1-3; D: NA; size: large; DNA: TGCAGCGTTGAAGGGGGGGAAGTTGACTACTCTGGAAACACCATATATTTT; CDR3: CSVEGGEVDYSGNTIYF
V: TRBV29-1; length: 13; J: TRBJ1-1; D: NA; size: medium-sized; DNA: TGCAGCGTTGGCCGCTCAAGGGAGACTGAAGCTTTCTTT; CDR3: CSVGRSRETEAFF
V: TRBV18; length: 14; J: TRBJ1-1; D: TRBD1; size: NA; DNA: TGTGCCAGCTCATCCACGGACAGGTACACTGAAGCTTTCTTT; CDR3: CASSSTDRYTEAFF
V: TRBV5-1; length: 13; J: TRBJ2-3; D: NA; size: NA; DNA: TGCGCCAGCAGCTTGGCAGGGTCAGATACGCAGTATTTT; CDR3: CASSLAGSDTQYF
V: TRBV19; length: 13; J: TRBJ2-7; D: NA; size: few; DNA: TGTGCCAGTAGTGTCGACAGGTACTACGAGCAGTACTTC; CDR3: CASSVDRYYEQYF
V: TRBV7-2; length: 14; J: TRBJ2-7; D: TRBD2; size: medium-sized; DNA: TGTGCCAGCAGCTTAGCAGCGGGGGCTAACGAGCAGTACTTC; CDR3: CASSLAAGANEQYF
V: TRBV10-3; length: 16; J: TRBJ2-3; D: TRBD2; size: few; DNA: TGTGCCATCAGTTCTCTAGCGGGGGGGGTCACAGATACGCAGTATTTT; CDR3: CAISSLAGGVTDTQYF
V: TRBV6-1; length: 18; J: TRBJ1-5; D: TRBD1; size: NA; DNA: TGTGCCAGCAGTGGAGAATTTCGGGACAGGGTTTTAAATCAGCCCCAGCATTTT; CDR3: CASSGEFRDRVLNQPQHF
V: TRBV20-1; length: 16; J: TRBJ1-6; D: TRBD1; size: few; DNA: TGCAGTGCTAGCCTTTCTCCGGGACAGATGAATTCACCCCTCCACTTT; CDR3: CSASLSPGQMNSPLHF